This T cell receptor (beta chain) originates from a study of blood T cell repertoires in COVID-19. Study-wide context: Both acute and convalescent COVID-19 samples were obtained from the United States, Italy and Spain.

Germline-derived CDR1 and CDR2 are KGHDR and SFDVKD. V lost 6 bases to trimming and J lost 3 bases; unmatched junction nucleotides: 8. The length of the CDR3 is 16 residues. Per the authors' pipeline: Reference gene primer amplification gave nucleated cell count estimates. Profiled with immunoSEQ multiplex PCR; TCRdb holds only in-frame clones, not every one. For V, J and clone size, that table is used; D and trimming come from the DNA. The table lists some 83,000 clones, roughly 79% of them singletons. This TCR came from a man older than 75 with acute or convalescent COVID-19. This chain connects TRBV24-1 to TRBJ2-1; 9 positions match TRBD1. The material sequenced was peripheral blood. The DNA of the CDR3 is TGTGCCACCAGTCCGAAGGGGACAGGGCTCTACAATGAGCAGTTCTTC. This encodes CATSPKGTGLYNEQFF.